This T cell receptor beta chain originates from a study of cytomegalovirus exposure and HLA in healthy donors. The study's findings and limits: Among the CMV-associated chains, three were confirmed in vitro as specific for CMV antigens. The likely origin of a cluster of highly shared sequence variants was a sequencing artifact. Most TCRs appeared rarely, but some public TCRs recurred in many donors. An analysis done earlier found most TCR beta V segments productive about 87% or about 30% of the time.

Unmatched junction bases numbered 5, after V lost 6 bases and J lost 3 bases. The CDR3 spans 14 residues. CDR1 is MNHEY and CDR2 is SVGAGI in the germline V gene. Points on this clone: Antigen specificity is unknown.

PCR primers comprised 60 Vbeta and 13 Jbeta primers. Produced via immunoSEQ multiplex PCR; TCRdb's table is partial and in-frame only. This table has around 170,000 clones, approximately 78% appearing once. This sequence joins TRBV6-5 and TRBJ1-1, with 9 bases matching TRBD1. Specimen: PBMCs. The receptor was derived from a woman between 18 and 30 years old in good health and CMV-seronegative. The CDR3 sequence: CASRSGQGYTEAFF. For the CDR3, the DNA is TGTGCCAGCAGATCGGGACAGGGCTACACTGAAGCTTTCTTT.